The TCR beta chain under discussion was sequenced for a study of Graves' ophthalmopathy and Graves' hyperthyroidism. The study, taken as a whole, reports: Blood repertoires reportedly contained most expanded thyroid clonotypes above 0.001 frequency.

With 10 bases removed from V and 6 bases from J, the gap between germline ends came to 15 bases. The germline V gene has CDR1 MNHEY and CDR2 SVGEGT. The CDR3 totals 12 residues. Each diagnosis was determined on the basis of clinical symptoms, serum thyroxine, TRAb, thyroid ultrasound and orbital computed tomography. The sequenced template was RNA, covering the TCR beta CDR3 region. The first-round RT-PCR employed HTBI primers together with the Qiagen OneStep RT-PCR kit. A multiplex PCR was then performed as the second round. TCRdb fed the multiplex PCR reads into MiXCR, producing one record per CDR3 protein. The profile covers 150,000 to 200,000 distinct CDR3 sequences, with more than 30% appearing a single time and roughly 5.8% taken by the ten largest. The sample holds one count of this clonotype. Its antigen is as yet unknown.

This TCR derives from a woman aged 35 to 49 with Graves' ophthalmopathy. The V call is TRBV6-2 or TRBV6-3, the J call TRBJ1-1; D is ambiguous. The sample was peripheral blood. As DNA, the CDR3 is TGTGCCACCATCTCTTGGGAGGCTGAAGCTTTCTTT. It specifies CATISWEAEAFF.